Shown below are 16 T cell receptor beta chains from a single sample sequenced in a study of OX40 agonist ivuxolimab in advanced cancers. Sequenced by immunoSEQ multiplex PCR; TCRdb stores in-frame clones only, minus some. The table shows approximately 75,000 clones, with more than 75% occurring only once. The specimen comprised CD4+ or CD8+ T cells sorted from blood, sampled in a trial of the OX40 agonist ivuxolimab. These receptors were collected from an adult with an advanced solid tumor such as melanoma, head and neck, liver or kidney cancer.

This chain links TRBV4-3 with TRBJ2-7; 9 nucleotides agree with TRBD1. V lost 0 bases, J lost 5 bases, and 8 bases stayed unmatched. CDR1 and CDR2 from the germline V gene are LGHNA and YSLEER. This CDR3 has 16 residues. CDR3 loop: CASSQEPGTGPNEQYF. For the CDR3, the DNA is TGCGCCAGCAGCCAAGAGCCAGGGACAGGGCCCAACGAGCAGTACTTC.

This clone was observed once. The chain has TRBV2 and TRBJ2-1, with D uncertain. Trimming took off 2 bases at V and 4 bases at J, with 0 bases between the two ends. Germline loops: CDR1 SNHLY, CDR2 FYNNEI. CDR3 length equals 11 residues. CDR3 sequence: CASSEYNEQFF. DNA for the CDR3: TGTGCCAGCAGTGAATACAATGAGCAGTTCTTC.

The chain combines TRBV30 with TRBJ2-7; D is unclear. The CDR3 totals 14 residues. CDR1 GTSNPN and CDR2 SVGIG come from the germline V gene (reference sequence). Trimming removed 1 base from V and 5 bases from J, with 15 bases in between. CDR3 nucleotide sequence: TGTGCCTGGAGTGGGGTGACCTCGGTAGACGAGCAGTACTTC. Protein sequence: CAWSGVTSVDEQYF.

The V gene is TRBV28, the J gene TRBJ1-1, with D unclear. CDR3 size: 14 residues. CDR1 and CDR2 from the germline V gene are MDHEN and SYDVKM. V shed 4 bases and J shed 4 bases, with 13 bases lying between them. The CDR3 protein is CASSSPGWSTEAFF. CDR3 DNA: TGTGCCAGCAGTTCCCCGGGTTGGAGCACTGAAGCTTTCTTT.

The rearrangement links TRBV4-3 to TRBJ2-7; D tentatively reads TRBD1 or TRBD2 (6 bases each). The CDR3 is 15 residues long. Between the trimmed V and J ends, which lost 1 base and 2 bases, there was a span of 12 bases. Germline values: CDR1 LGHNA, CDR2 YSLEER. CDR3 region: CASSQVQGRTYEQYF. Here the CDR3 DNA reads TGCGCCAGCAGCCAAGTCCAGGGGAGGACCTACGAGCAGTACTTC.

The rearrangement links TRBV2 to TRBJ2-3; TRBD1 matches 7 bases. The V and J ends lost 7 bases and 2 bases, in that order; junction bases with no gene match: 6. CDR1 SNHLY and CDR2 FYNNEI come from the germline V gene. The CDR3 covers 14 residues. The CDR3 region is CASKGDRVTDTQYF. CDR3 DNA: TGTGCCAGCAAAGGTGACAGGGTCACAGATACGCAGTATTTT.

V usage is TRBV5-1 and J usage is TRBJ1-4; 10 bases align to TRBD1. The CDR3 sequence is 14 residues long. Germline-derived CDR1 and CDR2 are SGHRS and YFSETQ. V was clipped by 4 bases and J by 8 bases; unmatched bases: 5. CDR3 sequence (DNA): TGCGCCAGCAGCCCGACAGGGGGCTACGAAAAACTGTTTTTT. It is translated as CASSPTGGYEKLFF.

The chain joins TRBV11-2 to TRBJ2-1; 10 positions match TRBD2. V was pared by 5 bases and J by 4 bases, with 5 bases of the junction left unmatched. Germline values: CDR1 SGHAT, CDR2 FQNNGV. The length of the CDR3 is 15 residues. CDR3 DNA: TGTGCCAGCAGCCCAGGACTAGCGGATTACAATGAGCAGTTCTTC. It encodes CASSPGLADYNEQFF.

V is TRBV28 and J is TRBJ1-5; the D gene is possibly TRBD1 (5 bases). Per the germline V gene, CDR1 is MDHEN and CDR2 is SYDVKM. V dropped 6 bases and J dropped 6 bases, with 12 bases sitting between them. This CDR3 spans 13 amino acids. This chain's CDR3 is CASSPRVSQPQHF. DNA for the CDR3: TGTGCCAGCAGCCCCAGGGTGAGTCAGCCCCAGCATTTT.

This chain uses TRBV7-2 with TRBJ2-5; no definite D call. Germline assignment: CDR1 SGHTA and CDR2 FQGNSA. Trimming cost V 1 base and J 1 base, with 13 bases left between them. This CDR3 spans 16 amino acids. The CDR3 DNA is TGTGCCAGCAGCTTAGAGTTTTGGCAGCTCCAAGAGACCCAGTACTTC. This translates into CASSLEFWQLQETQYF. The whole variable domain, remainder taken from reference TRBV7-2 and TRBJ2-5, is GAGVSQSPSNKVTEKGKDVELRCDPISGHTALYWYRQSLGQGLEFLIYFQGNSAPDKSGLPSDRFSAERTGGSVSTLTIQRTQQEDSAVYLCASSLEFWQLQETQYFGPGTRLLVL.

The chain recombines TRBV30 with TRBJ2-1, with 10 bases fitting TRBD2. J was trimmed by 4 bases and V by 2 bases; bases with no gene match: 5. CDR1 GTSNPN and CDR2 SVGIG come from the germline V gene (reference sequence). The CDR3 is 15 amino acids. This chain's CDR3 is CAWSLGLATYNEQFF. DNA of the CDR3: TGTGCCTGGAGTCTGGGACTAGCGACGTACAATGAGCAGTTCTTC.

A word on this clone: Other DNA sequences of this sample code for an identical CDR3. The CDR3 DNA sequence: TGTGCCAGCTCACCGTTAGACAGCACAGATACGCAGTATTTT. This gives the protein CASSPLDSTDTQYF. The chain is built from TRBV18 and TRBJ2-3; no clear D gene. Germline CDR1 reads KGHSH; CDR2 reads LQKENI. This CDR3 is 14 amino acids long. The V end lost 3 bases, the J end lost 0 bases, and 7 bases lay between the germline ends.

This chain uses TRBV5-1 with TRBJ2-7; D possibly corresponds to TRBD2 (6 bases). Trimming stripped 2 bases from V and 6 bases from J, with 21 bases between. Per the germline V gene, CDR1 is SGHRS and CDR2 is YFSETQ. The CDR3 sequence is 16 residues long. CDR3 residues: CASSFTGTPLEGEQYF. CDR3 nucleotide sequence: TGCGCCAGCAGCTTTACCGGGACTCCCCTTGAGGGCGAGCAGTACTTC.

The genes are TRBV7-2 and TRBJ1-2, with unresolved D. The germline V gene has CDR1 SGHTA and CDR2 FQGNSA. Deletions cut 4 bases from V and 4 bases from J, with 13 bases between. The CDR3 spans 14 residues. DNA of the CDR3: TGTGCCAGCAGCTCAGATTCCGGTACCTATGGCTACACCTTC. Translated, it gives CASSSDSGTYGYTF.

V and J are TRBV5-4 and TRBJ2-1, with 8 bases identical to TRBD2. Germline V gene data show CDR1 as SGHNT and CDR2 as YYREEE (reference sequence). The CDR3 has 14 residues. The J segment lost 6 bases and the V segment lost 5 bases, leaving 7 bases of the junction unmatched. The CDR3 here is CASSHSRGGNEQFF. The CDR3 DNA is TGTGCCAGCAGTCATAGCCGGGGGGGCAATGAGCAGTTCTTC. Looking up the rest from reference TRBV5-4 and TRBJ2-1 gives the full variable domain: ETGVTQSPTHLIKTRGQQVTLRCSSQSGHNTVSWYQQALGQGPQFIFQYYREEENGRGNFPPRFSGLQFPNYSSELNVNALELDDSALYLCASSHSRGGNEQFFGPGTRLTVL.

V is TRBV30 and J is TRBJ2-5, with TRBD1 matching 8 bases. The CDR3 sequence is 14 residues long. The trim removed 4 bases at V and 7 bases at J, leaving 11 bases unmatched. Germline V CDR1 and CDR2: GTSNPN, SVGIG (reference sequence). In DNA, the CDR3 is TGTGCCTGGACCCTTGGACAGGGCAGGGGGACCCAGTACTTC. Protein product: CAWTLGQGRGTQYF.